The entry below gives a single T cell receptor (beta chain) sequence along with its context. The antigen is not known. V shed 7 bases and J 2 bases; nucleotides not matched to a gene: 9. Germline values: CDR1 MNHNS, CDR2 SASEGT. The CDR3 has 15 residues. Per-sample assaying covered 85,000 to 100,000 TCR templates. Profiled with immunoSEQ multiplex PCR; TCRdb holds only in-frame clones, not every one. Here the sample spans more than 95,000 clones, about 93% being singletons. This entry is derived from a study of siplizumab effects on memory and regulatory T cells. Findings of the study overall: Suppressive capability of dividing Tregs from siplizumab cultures went unverified. Naive T cells, seemingly more diverse than memory cells, seemed major alloresponse contributors. It was not possible to assign a naive or memory phenotype to roughly 80-96% of proliferating CD4+ or CD8+ clones.

This sequence joins TRBV6-1 and TRBJ2-3, with 7 bases aligning to TRBD2. The sample was Tregs sorted from blood. The clonotype originates from a human donor in good health. DNA of the CDR3: TGTGCCAGCAACCGACTAGCTTTCGACACAGATACGCAGTATTTT. This translates into CASNRLAFDTDTQYF.